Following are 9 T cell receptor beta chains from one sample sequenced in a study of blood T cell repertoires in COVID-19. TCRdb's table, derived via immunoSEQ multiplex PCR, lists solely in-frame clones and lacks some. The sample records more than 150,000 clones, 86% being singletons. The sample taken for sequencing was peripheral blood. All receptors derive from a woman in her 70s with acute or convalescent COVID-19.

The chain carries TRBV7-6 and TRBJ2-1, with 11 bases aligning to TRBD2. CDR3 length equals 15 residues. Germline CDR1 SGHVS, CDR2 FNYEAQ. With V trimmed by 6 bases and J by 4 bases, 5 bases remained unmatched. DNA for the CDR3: TGTGCCAGCAGTCCTACTAGCGGGGGATACAATGAGCAGTTCTTC. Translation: CASSPTSGGYNEQFF.

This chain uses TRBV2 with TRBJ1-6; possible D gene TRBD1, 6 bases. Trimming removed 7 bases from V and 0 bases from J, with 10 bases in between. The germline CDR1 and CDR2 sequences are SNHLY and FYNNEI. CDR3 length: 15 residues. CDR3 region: CASIPQGSYNSPLHF. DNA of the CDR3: TGTGCCAGCATCCCACAGGGCTCCTATAATTCACCCCTCCACTTT.

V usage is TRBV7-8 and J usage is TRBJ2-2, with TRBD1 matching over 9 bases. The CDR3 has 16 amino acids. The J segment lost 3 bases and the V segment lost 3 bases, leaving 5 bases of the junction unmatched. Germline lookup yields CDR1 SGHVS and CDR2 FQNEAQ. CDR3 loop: CASSFTGGPDTGELFF. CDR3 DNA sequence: TGTGCCAGCAGCTTCACAGGGGGCCCGGACACCGGGGAGCTGTTTTTT.

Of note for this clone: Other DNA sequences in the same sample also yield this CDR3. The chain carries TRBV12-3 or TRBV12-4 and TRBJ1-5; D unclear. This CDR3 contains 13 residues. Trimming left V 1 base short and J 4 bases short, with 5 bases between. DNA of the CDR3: TGTGCCAGCAGTTTAGATCGGAATCAGCCCCAGCATTTT. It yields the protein CASSLDRNQPQHF.

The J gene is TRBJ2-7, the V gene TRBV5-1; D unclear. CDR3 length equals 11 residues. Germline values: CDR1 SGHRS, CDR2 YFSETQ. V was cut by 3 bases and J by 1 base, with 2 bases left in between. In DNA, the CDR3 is TGCGCCAGCAGCTCTTCCTACGAGCAGTACTTC. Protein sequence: CASSSSYEQYF.

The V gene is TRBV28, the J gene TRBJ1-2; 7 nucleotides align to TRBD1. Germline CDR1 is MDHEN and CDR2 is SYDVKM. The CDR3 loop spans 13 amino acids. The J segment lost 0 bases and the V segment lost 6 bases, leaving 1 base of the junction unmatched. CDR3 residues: CASSQGANYGYTF. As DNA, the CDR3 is TGTGCCAGCAGCCAGGGGGCTAACTATGGCTACACCTTC.

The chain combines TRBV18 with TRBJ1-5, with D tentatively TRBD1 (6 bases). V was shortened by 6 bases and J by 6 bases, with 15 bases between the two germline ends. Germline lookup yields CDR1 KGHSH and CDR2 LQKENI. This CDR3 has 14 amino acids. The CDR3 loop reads CASSPDRGAQPQHF. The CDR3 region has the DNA TGTGCCAGCTCCCCGGACAGAGGGGCTCAGCCCCAGCATTTT.

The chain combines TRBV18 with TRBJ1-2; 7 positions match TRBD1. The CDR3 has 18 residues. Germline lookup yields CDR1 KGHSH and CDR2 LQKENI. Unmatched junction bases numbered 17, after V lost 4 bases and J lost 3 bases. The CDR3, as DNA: TGTGCCAGCTCACTACTCGGGACAGAACCTGGAGGCGACTATGGCTACACCTTC. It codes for CASSLLGTEPGGDYGYTF.

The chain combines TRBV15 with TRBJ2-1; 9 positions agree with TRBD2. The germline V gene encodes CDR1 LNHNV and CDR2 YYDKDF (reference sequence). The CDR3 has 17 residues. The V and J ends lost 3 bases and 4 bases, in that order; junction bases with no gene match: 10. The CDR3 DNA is TGTGCCACCAGCAGTCCAAAAACTAGCGGGCTATACAATGAGCAGTTCTTC. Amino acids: CATSSPKTSGLYNEQFF. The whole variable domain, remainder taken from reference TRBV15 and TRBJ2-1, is DAMVIQNPRYQVTQFGKPVTLSCSQTLNHNVMYWYQQKSSQAPKLLFHYYDKDFNNEADTPDNFQSRRPNTSFCFLDIRSPGLGDTAMYLCATSSPKTSGLYNEQFFGPGTRLTVL.